This T cell receptor beta chain derives from a study of blood T cell repertoires in COVID-19. Study-level information: Sites across the United States, Italy and Spain contributed samples from acute and convalescent COVID-19. T cells, B-cell-depleted T cells, or PBMCs supplied cDNA or gDNA.

Per the study methods: Reference gene primers were amplified, and this amplification served to estimate nucleated cell counts. TCRdb's copy holds only in-frame clones and misses some; the assay was immunoSEQ multiplex PCR. That table furnishes V, J and clone size, whereas the DNA furnished D and trimming. The repertoire holds roughly 80,000 clones, about nine tenths seen once, with 1.9% in the top ten. The junction had 6 bases not matched to a gene; V was cut back by 5 bases and J by 7 bases. The CDR3 totals 13 residues. Germline CDR1 and CDR2: MDHEN and SYDVKM. The clonotype was recovered from a woman between 50 and 59 years old in a cohort sampled during active COVID-19. Sequencing was carried out using peripheral blood. This rearrangement joins TRBV28 to TRBJ1-2; 8 positions match TRBD1. As DNA, the CDR3 is TGTGCCAGCAGTCCAGGGGGCCGATCTGGCTACACCTTC. Translated: CASSPGGRSGYTF.